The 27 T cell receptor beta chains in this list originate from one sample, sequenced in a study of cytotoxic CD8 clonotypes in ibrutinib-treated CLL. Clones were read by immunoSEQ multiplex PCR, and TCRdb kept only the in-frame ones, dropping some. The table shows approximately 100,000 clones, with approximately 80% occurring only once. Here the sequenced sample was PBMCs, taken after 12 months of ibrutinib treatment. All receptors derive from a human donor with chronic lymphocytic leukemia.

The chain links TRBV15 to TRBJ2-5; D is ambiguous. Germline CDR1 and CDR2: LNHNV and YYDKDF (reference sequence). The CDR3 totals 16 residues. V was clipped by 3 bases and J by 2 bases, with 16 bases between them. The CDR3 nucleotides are TGTGCCACCAGCAGCGGATATAAGGCAGAGCAAGAGACCCAGTACTTC. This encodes CATSSGYKAEQETQYF. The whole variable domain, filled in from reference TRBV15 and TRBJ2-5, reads DAMVIQNPRYQVTQFGKPVTLSCSQTLNHNVMYWYQQKSSQAPKLLFHYYDKDFNNEADTPDNFQSRRPNTSFCFLDIRSPGLGDTAMYLCATSSGYKAEQETQYFGPGTRLLVL.

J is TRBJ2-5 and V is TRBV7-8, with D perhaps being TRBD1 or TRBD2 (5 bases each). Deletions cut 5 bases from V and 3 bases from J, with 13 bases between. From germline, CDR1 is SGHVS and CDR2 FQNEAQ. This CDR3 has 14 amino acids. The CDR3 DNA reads TGTGCCAGCAGCCGGGGACGGACGGAAGAGACCCAGTACTTC. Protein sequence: CASSRGRTEETQYF. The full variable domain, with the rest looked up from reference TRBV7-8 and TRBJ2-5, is GAGVSQSPRYKVAKRGQDVALRCDPISGHVSLFWYQQALGQGPEFLTYFQNEAQLDKSGLPSDRFFAERPEGSVSTLKIQRTQQEDSAVYLCASSRGRTEETQYFGPGTRLLVL.

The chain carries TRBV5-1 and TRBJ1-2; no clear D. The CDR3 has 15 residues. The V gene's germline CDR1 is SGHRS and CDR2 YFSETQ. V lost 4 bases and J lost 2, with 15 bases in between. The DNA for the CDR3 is TGCGCCAGCAGCCCGTCAGGCTCAACCAACTATGGCTACACCTTC. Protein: CASSPSGSTNYGYTF.

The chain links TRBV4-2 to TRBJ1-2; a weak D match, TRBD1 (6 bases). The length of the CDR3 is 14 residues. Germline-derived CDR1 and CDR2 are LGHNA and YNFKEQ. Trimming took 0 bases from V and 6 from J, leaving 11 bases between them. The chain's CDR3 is CASSQDRSGDGYTF. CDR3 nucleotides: TGTGCCAGCAGCCAAGATCGGTCAGGGGATGGCTACACCTTC.

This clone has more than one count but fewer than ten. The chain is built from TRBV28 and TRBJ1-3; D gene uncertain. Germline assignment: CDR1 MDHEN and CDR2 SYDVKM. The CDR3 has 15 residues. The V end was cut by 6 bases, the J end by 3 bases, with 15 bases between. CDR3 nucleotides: TGTGCCAGCAGCCCCTATGGAGTTTATGGAAACACCATATATTTT. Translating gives CASSPYGVYGNTIYF.

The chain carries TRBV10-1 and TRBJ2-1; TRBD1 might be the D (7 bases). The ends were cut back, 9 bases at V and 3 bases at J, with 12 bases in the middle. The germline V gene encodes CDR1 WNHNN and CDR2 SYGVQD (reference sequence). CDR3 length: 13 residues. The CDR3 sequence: CASAQGGYNEQFF. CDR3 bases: TGCGCCAGTGCTCAGGGGGGCTACAATGAGCAGTTCTTC.

Written as DNA, the CDR3 is TGTGCCAGCAGCACTTCGACTAGCGGGGTCACAGATACGCAGTATTTT. Translation: CASSTSTSGVTDTQYF. The gene calls are TRBV7-2 and TRBJ2-3, with TRBD2 identical over 11 bases. The length of the CDR3 is 16 residues. The V and J ends lost 5 bases and 2 bases, in that order; junction bases with no gene match: 6. CDR1 and CDR2 (germline): SGHTA, FQGNSA.

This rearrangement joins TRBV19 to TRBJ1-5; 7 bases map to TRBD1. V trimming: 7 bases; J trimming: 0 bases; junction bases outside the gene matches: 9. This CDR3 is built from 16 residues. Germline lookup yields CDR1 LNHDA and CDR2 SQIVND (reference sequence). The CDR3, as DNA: TGTGCCAGTACGACAGGGCAAAGTTATAGCAATCAGCCCCAGCATTTT. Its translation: CASTTGQSYSNQPQHF.

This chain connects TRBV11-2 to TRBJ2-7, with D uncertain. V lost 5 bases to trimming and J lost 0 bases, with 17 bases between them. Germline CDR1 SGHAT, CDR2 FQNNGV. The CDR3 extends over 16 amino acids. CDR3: CASSPSAEPSSYEQYF. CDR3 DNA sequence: TGTGCCAGCAGCCCGTCAGCAGAGCCTAGCTCCTACGAGCAGTACTTC.

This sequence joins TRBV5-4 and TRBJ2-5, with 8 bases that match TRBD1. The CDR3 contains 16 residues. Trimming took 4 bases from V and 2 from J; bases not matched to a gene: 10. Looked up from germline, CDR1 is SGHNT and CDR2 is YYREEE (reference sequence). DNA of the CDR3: TGTGCCAGCAGCCCTCCCGGGACAGGTCAACAAGAGACCCAGTACTTC. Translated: CASSPPGTGQQETQYF.

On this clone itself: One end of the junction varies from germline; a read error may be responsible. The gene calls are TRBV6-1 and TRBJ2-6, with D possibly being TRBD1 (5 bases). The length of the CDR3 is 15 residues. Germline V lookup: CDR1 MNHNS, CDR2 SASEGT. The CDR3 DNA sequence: TGCGCCAGCAGTGAAGGGGTCACTGGGGCCAACGTCCTGACTTTC. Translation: CASSEGVTGANVLTF.

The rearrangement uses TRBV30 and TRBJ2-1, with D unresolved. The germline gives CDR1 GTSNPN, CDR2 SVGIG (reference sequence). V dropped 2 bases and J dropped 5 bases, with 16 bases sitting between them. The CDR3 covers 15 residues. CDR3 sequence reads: CAWSRVSGVNNEQFF. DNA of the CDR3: TGTGCCTGGAGTAGGGTCAGTGGGGTCAACAATGAGCAGTTCTTC.

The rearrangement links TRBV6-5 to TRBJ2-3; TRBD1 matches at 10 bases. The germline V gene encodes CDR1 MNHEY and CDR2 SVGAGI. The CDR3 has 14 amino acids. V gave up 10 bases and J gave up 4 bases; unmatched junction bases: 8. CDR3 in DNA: TGTGCCATCGCCCGGGACAGGGGTTCAGATACGCAGTATTTT. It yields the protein CAIARDRGSDTQYF.

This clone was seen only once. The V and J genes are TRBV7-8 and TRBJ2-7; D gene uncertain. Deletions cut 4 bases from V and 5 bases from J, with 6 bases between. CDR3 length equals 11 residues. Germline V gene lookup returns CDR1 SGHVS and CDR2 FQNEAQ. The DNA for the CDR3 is TGTGCCAGCAGCTCCTTACACGAGCAGTACTTC. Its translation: CASSSLHEQYF.

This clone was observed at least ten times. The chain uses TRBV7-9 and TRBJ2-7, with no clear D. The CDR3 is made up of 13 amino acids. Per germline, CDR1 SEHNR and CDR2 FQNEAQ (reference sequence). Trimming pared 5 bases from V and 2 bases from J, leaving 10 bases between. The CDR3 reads CASSRDKTYEQYF. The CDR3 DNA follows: TGTGCCAGCAGCCGCGACAAGACCTACGAGCAGTACTTC. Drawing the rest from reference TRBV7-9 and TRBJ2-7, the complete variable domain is DTGVSQNPRHKITKRGQNVTFRCDPISEHNRLYWYRQTLGQGPEFLTYFQNEAQLEKSRLLSDRFSAERPKGSFSTLEIQRTEQGDSAMYLCASSRDKTYEQYFGPGTRLTVT.

This chain's CDR3 is CASSPRDSTGNYGYTF. Here the CDR3 DNA reads TGTGCCAGCTCACCACGCGATTCGACAGGAAACTATGGCTACACCTTC. The rearrangement links TRBV18 to TRBJ1-2; D possibly corresponds to TRBD1 (6 bases). V shed 1 base and J shed 2 bases, with 14 bases lying between them. The CDR3 sequence is 16 residues long. Germline V CDR1 and CDR2: KGHSH, LQKENI.

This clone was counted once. CDR3 nucleotide sequence: TGTGCCAGCAGCCCTAGGGCGTCCGTTGTCACTGAAGCTTTCTTT. Its protein is CASSPRASVVTEAFF. The rearrangement uses TRBV11-1 and TRBJ1-1, with D unresolved. CDR3 length: 15 amino acids. Germline assignment: CDR1 SGHAT and CDR2 FQDESV (reference sequence). Trimming cost V 5 bases and J 4 bases, with 17 bases left between them. Based on the CDR3 plus reference TRBV11-1 and TRBJ1-1, the full variable domain is EAEVAQSPRYKITEKSQAVAFWCDPISGHATLYWYRQILGQGPELLVQFQDESVVDDSQLPKDRFSAERLKGVDSTLKIQPAELGDSAMYLCASSPRASVVTEAFFGQGTRLTVV.

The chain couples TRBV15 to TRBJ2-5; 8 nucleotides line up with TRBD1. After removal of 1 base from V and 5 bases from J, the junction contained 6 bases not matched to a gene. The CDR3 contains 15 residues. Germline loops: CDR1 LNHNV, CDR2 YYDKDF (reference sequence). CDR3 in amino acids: CATSRGTGSSETQYF. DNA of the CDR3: TGTGCCACCAGCAGAGGGACAGGGTCGAGTGAGACCCAGTACTTC.

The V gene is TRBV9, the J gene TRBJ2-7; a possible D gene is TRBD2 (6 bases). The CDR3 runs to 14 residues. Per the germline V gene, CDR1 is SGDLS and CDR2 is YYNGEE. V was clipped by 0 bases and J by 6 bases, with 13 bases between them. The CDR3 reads CASSVDGGYGEQYF. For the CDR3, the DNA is TGTGCCAGCAGCGTAGATGGAGGGTATGGCGAGCAGTACTTC.

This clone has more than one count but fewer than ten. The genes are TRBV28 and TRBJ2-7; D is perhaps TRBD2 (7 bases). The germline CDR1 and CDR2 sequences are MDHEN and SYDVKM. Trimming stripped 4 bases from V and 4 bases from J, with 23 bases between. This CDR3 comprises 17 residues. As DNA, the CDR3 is TGTGCCAGCAGTTCAGGCGAAGGCGGGGGCTATAAATACGAGCAGTACTTC. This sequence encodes CASSSGEGGGYKYEQYF. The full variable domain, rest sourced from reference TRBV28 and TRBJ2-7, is DVKVTQSSRYLVKRTGEKVFLECVQDMDHENMFWYRQDPGLGLRLIYFSYDVKMKEKGDIPEGYSVSREKKERFSLILESASTNQTSMYLCASSSGEGGGYKYEQYFGPGTRLTVT.

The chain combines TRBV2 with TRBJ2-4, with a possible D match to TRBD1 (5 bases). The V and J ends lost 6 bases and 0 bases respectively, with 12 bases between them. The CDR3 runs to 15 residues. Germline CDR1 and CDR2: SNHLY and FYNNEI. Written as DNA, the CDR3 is TGTGCCAGCAGACGTATTGACAGAGCCAAAAACATTCAGTACTTC. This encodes CASRRIDRAKNIQYF.

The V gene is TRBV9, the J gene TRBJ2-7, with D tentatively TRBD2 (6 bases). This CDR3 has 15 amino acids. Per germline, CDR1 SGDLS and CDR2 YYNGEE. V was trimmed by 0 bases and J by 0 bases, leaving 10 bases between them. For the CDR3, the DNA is TGTGCCAGCAGCGTAGGGGCGGGGAGCTCCTACGAGCAGTACTTC. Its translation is CASSVGAGSSYEQYF.

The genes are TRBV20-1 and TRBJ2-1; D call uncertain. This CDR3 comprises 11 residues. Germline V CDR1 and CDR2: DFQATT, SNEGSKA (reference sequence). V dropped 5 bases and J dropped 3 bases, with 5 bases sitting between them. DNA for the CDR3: TGCAGTGCTCCCTACTACAATGAGCAGTTCTTC. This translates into CSAPYYNEQFF.

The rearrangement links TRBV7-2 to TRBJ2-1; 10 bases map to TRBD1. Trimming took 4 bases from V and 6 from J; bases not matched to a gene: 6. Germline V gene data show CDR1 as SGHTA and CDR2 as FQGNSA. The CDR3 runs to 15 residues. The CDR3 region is CASSYLTGGGNEQFF. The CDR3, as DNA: TGTGCCAGCAGCTACCTGACAGGGGGCGGCAATGAGCAGTTCTTC.

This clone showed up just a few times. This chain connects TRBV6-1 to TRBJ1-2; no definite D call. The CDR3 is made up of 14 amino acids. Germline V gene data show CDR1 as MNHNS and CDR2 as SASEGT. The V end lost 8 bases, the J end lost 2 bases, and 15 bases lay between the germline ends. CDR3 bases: TGTGCCAGCGTATACTCCTCGGGGAACTATGGCTACACCTTC. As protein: CASVYSSGNYGYTF.

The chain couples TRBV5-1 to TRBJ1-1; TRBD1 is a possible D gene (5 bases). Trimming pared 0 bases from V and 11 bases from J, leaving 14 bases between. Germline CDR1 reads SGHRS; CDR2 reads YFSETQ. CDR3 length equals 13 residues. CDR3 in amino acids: CASSLAWGLEAFF. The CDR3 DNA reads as TGCGCCAGCAGCTTGGCCTGGGGGTTGGAGGCTTTCTTT.

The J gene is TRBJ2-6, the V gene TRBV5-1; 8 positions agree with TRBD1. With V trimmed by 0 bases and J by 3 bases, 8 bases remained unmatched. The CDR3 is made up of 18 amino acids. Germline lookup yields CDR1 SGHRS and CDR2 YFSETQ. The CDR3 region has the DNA TGCGCCAGCAGCTTGGGACGGACAGGGCAGTTTGGGGCCAACGTCCTGACTTTC. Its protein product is CASSLGRTGQFGANVLTF.